The 29 T cell receptor beta chains below were found in one sample sequenced in a study of human T cells and chemical hapten exposure. As for time point: patch test 2, 6 weeks after DPC sensitization. Noted treatment: therapeutic diphenylcyclopropenone sensitization with weekly scalp DPC. TCRdb re-analysed the RACE reads in MiXCR, keeping a single row per CDR3 protein. The sample includes over 70,000 distinct CDR3 sequences, around 10% of them seen just once. The specimen was whole blood, collected in connection with sensitization to the hapten diphenylcyclopropenone (DPC). Receptors originate from a man between 18 and 35 years old with alopecia areata. Some clones in this sample may be carry-over from other donors' samples.

The chain is built from TRBV15 and TRBJ2-6; D is unresolved. Per germline, CDR1 LNHNV and CDR2 YYDKDF (reference sequence). The V and J ends lost 5 bases and 2 bases respectively, with 7 bases between them. The CDR3 totals 14 residues. CDR3 nucleotide sequence: TGTGCCACCAGCGCCGGCACTGGGGCCAACGTCCTGACTTTC. Encoded protein: CATSAGTGANVLTF.

This clonotype was counted ten times or more. The chain couples TRBV6-1 to TRBJ2-1, with TRBD1 matching 11 bases. Trimming at V came to 10 bases and at J to 6 bases, leaving 8 bases not matched to a gene. The CDR3 sequence is 14 residues long. Germline CDR1 is MNHNS and CDR2 is SASEGT. The CDR3 protein is CATQDRGLSNEQFF. CDR3 nucleotide sequence: TGTGCCACCCAGGACAGGGGGCTATCCAATGAGCAGTTCTTC.

This clonotype was observed a handful of times. The CDR3 spells CASSQSGGPGAFF. In nucleotides, the CDR3 is TGTGCCAGCAGCCAGAGCGGGGGGCCGGGAGCTTTCTTT. The chain has TRBV7-9 and TRBJ1-1, with a tentative D call TRBD1 (6 bases). This CDR3 has 13 residues. V shed 5 bases and J shed 10 bases, with 17 bases lying between them. The germline CDR1 and CDR2 sequences are SEHNR and FQNEAQ (reference sequence).

This clonotype was picked up a small number of times. The genes are TRBV20-1 and TRBJ1-4; TRBD1 aligns across 8 bases. J was trimmed by 3 bases and V by 8 bases; bases with no gene match: 11. The V gene's germline CDR1 is DFQATT and CDR2 SNEGSKA (reference sequence). The CDR3 is 15 residues long. The CDR3 reads CSSNPQGQANEKLFF. The CDR3 region has the DNA TGCAGTTCAAACCCTCAGGGACAGGCTAATGAAAAACTGTTTTTT.

This clonotype occurred many times. This chain joins TRBV4-2 and TRBJ2-7, with 8 nucleotides matching TRBD2. The J segment lost 1 base and the V segment lost 8 bases, leaving 19 bases of the junction unmatched. Germline V gene data show CDR1 as LGHNA and CDR2 as YNFKEQ. This CDR3 contains 18 residues. The CDR3: CASSRGGAGVSVSYEQYF. CDR3 bases: TGTGCCAGCTCCAGGGGAGGAGCGGGGGTCTCCGTTTCCTACGAGCAGTACTTC.

Only a few counts were recorded for this clonotype. The J gene is TRBJ2-1, the V gene TRBV7-6; no clear D gene. The CDR3 runs to 15 residues. The V gene lost 4 bases and the J gene lost 7 bases, with 17 bases spanning the gap. Looked up from germline, CDR1 is SGHVS and CDR2 is FNYEAQ. The DNA of the CDR3 is TGTGCCAGCAGCTCCCGCTACGTCAAAGGGAATGAGCAGTTCTTC. It translates to CASSSRYVKGNEQFF.

The chain has TRBV6-4 and TRBJ2-3; D is tentatively TRBD1 or TRBD2 (5 bases each). The CDR3 extends over 14 amino acids. CDR1 is MRHNA, CDR2 SNTAGT, per germline. The V gene lost 2 bases and the J gene lost 4 bases, with 10 bases spanning the gap. CDR3 in amino acids: CASSDAGAADTQYF. For the CDR3, the DNA is TGTGCCAGCAGTGACGCCGGGGCGGCAGATACGCAGTATTTT.

This clonotype showed up just a few times. The chain is built from TRBV6-4 and TRBJ2-1; 7 bases line up with TRBD2. Germline V gene data show CDR1 as MRHNA and CDR2 as SNTAGT. Germline trimming cut 0 bases from V and 14 bases from J; bases unmatched to any gene: 7. This CDR3 spans 13 amino acids. The CDR3 protein is CASSDSSYGGEFF. The CDR3 bases are TGTGCCAGCAGTGACTCGAGTTATGGGGGGGAGTTCTTC.

This sequence joins TRBV19 and TRBJ2-7; no clear D gene. The CDR3 length is 11 residues. V was clipped by 6 bases and J by 3 bases, with 6 bases between them. Germline loops: CDR1 LNHDA, CDR2 SQIVND (reference sequence). CDR3 loop: CASRNGYEQYV. The DNA of the CDR3 is TGTGCCAGTAGAAACGGCTACGAGCAGTACGTC.

J is TRBJ2-2 and V is TRBV5-1; 10 bases match TRBD1. Germline CDR1 is SGHRS and CDR2 is YFSETQ. This CDR3 has 15 residues. V was clipped by 3 bases and J by 6 bases; unmatched bases: 5. The CDR3 DNA sequence: TGCGCCAGCAGCTCCCGGGACAGGGGACCCGGGGAGCTGTTTTTT. Amino acid sequence: CASSSRDRGPGELFF.

The rearrangement joins TRBV6-1 to TRBJ2-3; 8 positions agree with TRBD2. The V segment lost 2 bases and the J segment 5 bases; nucleotides outside the gene matches: 9. Germline V gives CDR1 MNHNS, CDR2 SASEGT. CDR3 size: 16 residues. CDR3 sequence (DNA): TGTGCCAGCAGTGAAAATCCCGGGGGGGGCCTAGATACGCAGTATTTT. It translates to CASSENPGGGLDTQYF.

This clonotype was seen many times. This rearrangement joins TRBV18 to TRBJ2-4; perhaps TRBD1 as D (5 bases). The CDR3 sequence is 16 residues long. The V gene lost 3 bases and the J gene lost 0 bases, with 12 bases spanning the gap. The germline V gene encodes CDR1 KGHSH and CDR2 LQKENI. CDR3 residues: CASSPDRLVAKNIQYF. Written as DNA, the CDR3 is TGTGCCAGCTCACCCGACAGATTGGTAGCCAAAAACATTCAGTACTTC.

This clonotype was seen only a few times. The chain links TRBV27 to TRBJ2-5; a possible D gene is TRBD1 (6 bases). Trimming took 0 bases from V and 7 from J, leaving 15 bases between them. Germline V gives CDR1 MNHEY, CDR2 SMNVEV (reference sequence). CDR3 size: 15 residues. This chain's CDR3 is CASSLSVGAIGTQYF. Written as DNA, the CDR3 is TGTGCCAGCAGTTTATCGGTGGGGGCTATAGGGACCCAGTACTTC.

This clonotype was detected only a few times. This chain links TRBV11-3 with TRBJ1-1; D gene uncertain. The CDR3 covers 16 residues. Trimming took 0 bases from V and 3 from J, leaving 14 bases between them. Per germline, CDR1 SGHNT and CDR2 YENEEA. CDR3 sequence reads: CASSLDAGRGYTEAFF. CDR3 sequence (DNA): TGTGCCAGCAGCTTAGACGCGGGGAGAGGGTACACTGAAGCTTTCTTT.

CDR3 bases: TGTGCCTCCCATCCCGCTAGCGGGGGGCCTTCCGAGCAGTACTTC. Translated, it gives CASHPASGGPSEQYF. The gene calls are TRBV9 and TRBJ2-7; 11 positions agree with TRBD2. CDR1 is SGDLS, CDR2 YYNGEE, per germline. Losses at the gene ends were 10 bases for V and 6 bases for J; bases not matched to a gene: 15. This CDR3 region has 15 residues. Together with reference TRBV9 and TRBJ2-7, the CDR3 gives the full variable domain: DSGVTQTPKHLITATGQRVTLRCSPRSGDLSVYWYQQSLDQGLQFLIQYYNGEERAKGNILERFSAQQFPDLHSELNLSSLELGDSALYFCASHPASGGPSEQYFGPGTRLTVT.

This clonotype was counted a few times. This sequence joins TRBV10-1 and TRBJ2-3; 7 positions agree with TRBD1. CDR3 length: 16 amino acids. Germline V lookup: CDR1 WNHNN, CDR2 SYGVQD (reference sequence). V was pared by 0 bases and J by 1 base, with 4 bases of the junction left unmatched. The CDR3 region has the DNA TGCGCCAGCAGTGAGTCCCGAGGGACAGGCACAGATACGCAGTATTTT. This encodes CASSESRGTGTDTQYF.

This clonotype was seen many times. The V gene is TRBV7-9, the J gene TRBJ2-5, with D perhaps assigned TRBD1 or TRBD2 (6 bases each). V was cut by 0 bases and J by 1 base, with 9 bases left in between. The CDR3 length is 15 residues. The germline gives CDR1 SEHNR, CDR2 FQNEAQ (reference sequence). Here the CDR3 reads CASSLAEGGQETQYF. CDR3 nucleotide sequence: TGTGCCAGCAGCTTAGCGGAGGGGGGCCAAGAGACCCAGTACTTC. Full variable domain (missing parts from reference TRBV7-9 and TRBJ2-5): DTGVSQNPRHKITKRGQNVTFRCDPISEHNRLYWYRQTLGQGPEFLTYFQNEAQLEKSRLLSDRFSAERPKGSFSTLEIQRTEQGDSAMYLCASSLAEGGQETQYFGPGTRLLVL.

This chain connects TRBV9 to TRBJ1-2; no clear D gene. The CDR3 contains 14 residues. V was shortened by 4 bases and J by 8 bases, with 18 bases between the two germline ends. Germline V lookup: CDR1 SGDLS, CDR2 YYNGEE. The CDR3 loop reads CASSTRTDWLGYTF. In DNA form, the CDR3 reads TGTGCCAGCAGCACCCGGACGGACTGGTTAGGCTACACCTTC.

There are many counts of this clonotype. This rearrangement joins TRBV21-1 to TRBJ2-7; TRBD1 is the table's D call, not checked against the DNA. TRBV21-1 is described as a pseudogene. The CDR3 contains 17 residues. CDR3 loop: CASSKKGTGTPDNEQYV. Written as DNA, the CDR3 is TGTGCCAGCAGCAAAAAGGGGACAGGTACGCCTGATAACGAGCAGTACGTC.

This clonotype has more than one count but fewer than ten. The chain links TRBV18 to TRBJ1-5, with no clear D. The V gene's germline CDR1 is KGHSH and CDR2 LQKENI. This CDR3 comprises 13 residues. V was trimmed by 4 bases and J by 5 bases, leaving 9 bases between them. The CDR3, as DNA: TGTGCCAGCTCACGCAGGTGGGATCAGCCCCAGCATTTT. It specifies CASSRRWDQPQHF.

This clonotype came up a few times. This chain links TRBV4-1 with TRBJ1-3, with D maybe TRBD1 (5 bases). The V gene's germline CDR1 is MGHRA and CDR2 YSYEKL. The CDR3 contains 23 residues. Trimming took 5 bases from V and 0 from J, leaving 35 bases between them. CDR3 bases: TGCGCCAGCAGCTTTGGTGCTCGAATTGGGCTGGGGCAATGGGCGGACTCTGGAAACACCATATATTTT. Protein sequence: CASSFGARIGLGQWADSGNTIYF.

This clonotype was seen many times. The gene calls are TRBV6-2 or TRBV6-3 and TRBJ1-2, with D possibly TRBD1 on 5 matching bases. Germline CDR1 is MNHEY and CDR2 is SVGEGT. There are 15 residues in the CDR3. Trimming took 6 bases from V and 0 from J, leaving 14 bases between them. CDR3 residues: CASRPGTMANYGYTF. CDR3 sequence (DNA): TGTGCCAGCAGACCTGGGACCATGGCTAACTATGGCTACACCTTC.

This clonotype was detected many times. The V gene is TRBV6-2 or TRBV6-3, the J gene TRBJ1-1, with D unclear. Deletions cut 7 bases from V and 3 bases from J, with 18 bases between. In germline, CDR1 is MNHEY, CDR2 SVGEGT. The CDR3 spans 15 residues. The CDR3 loop reads CASIKPGLLDTEAFF. The CDR3 nucleotides are TGTGCCAGCATAAAACCCGGGTTGCTGGACACTGAAGCTTTCTTT.

This clonotype came up a few times. V gene TRBV11-2 combines with J gene TRBJ1-1, with D unresolved. Trimming left V 5 bases short and J 3 bases short, with 7 bases between. The CDR3 totals 12 residues. Germline V CDR1 and CDR2: SGHAT, FQNNGV. The DNA for the CDR3 is TGTGCCAGCAGCCCAGAGGACACTGAAGCTTTCTTT. Residues: CASSPEDTEAFF. The full variable domain, in which reference TRBV11-2 and TRBJ1-1 provide the parts outside the CDR3, is EAGVAQSPRYKIIEKRQSVAFWCNPISGHATLYWYQQILGQGPKLLIQFQNNGVVDDSQLPKDRFSAERLKGVDSTLKIQPAKLEDSAVYLCASSPEDTEAFFGQGTRLTVV.

In its sample, this clonotype was seen a few times. The chain's CDR3 is CASSLVFGQGYQPQHF. The CDR3 DNA follows: TGTGCCAGCAGCTTAGTTTTCGGGCAGGGATACCAGCCCCAGCATTTT. The rearrangement links TRBV7-4 to TRBJ1-5; D may be TRBD1 (5 bases). The CDR3 extends over 16 amino acids. CDR1 and CDR2 from the germline V gene are SGHVT and SQSDAQ. Trimming took 1 base from V and 7 from J, leaving 17 bases between them.

This clonotype turned up a few times. The chain is built from TRBV11-2 and TRBJ2-7; unclear D gene. V lost 6 bases and J lost 2, with 11 bases in between. The CDR3 has 13 amino acids. The germline V gene has CDR1 SGHAT and CDR2 FQNNGV. The CDR3 region is CASRSGPAYEQYV. The DNA of the CDR3 is TGTGCCAGCAGGTCTGGTCCGGCCTACGAGCAGTACGTC.

This clonotype was detected only a few times. The rearrangement links TRBV19 to TRBJ2-5, with D possibly being TRBD1 (5 bases). V was cut by 6 bases and J by 0 bases, with 14 bases left in between. Looked up from germline, CDR1 is LNHDA and CDR2 is SQIVND (reference sequence). CDR3 length: 15 residues. As DNA, the CDR3 is TGTGCCAGTAGCCTCAGTCCAGGGTACCAAGAGACCCAGTACTTC. It translates to CASSLSPGYQETQYF.

The chain carries TRBV7-8 and TRBJ2-5, with 7 bases matching TRBD2. Looked up from germline, CDR1 is SGHVS and CDR2 is FQNEAQ. The CDR3 is 16 residues long. J lost 2 bases, V lost 4 bases, and 10 bases had no gene match. The CDR3 DNA reads TGTGCCAGCAGCTCCCGTATGCGGGAGTCACAAGAGACCCAGTACTTC. This sequence encodes CASSSRMRESQETQYF.

The gene calls are TRBV7-3 and TRBJ2-3; 9 bases are shared with TRBD1. Germline V gives CDR1 SGHTA, CDR2 FQGTGA. CDR3 size: 15 residues. V lost 2 bases, J lost 2 bases, and 2 bases stayed unmatched. In nucleotides, the CDR3 is TGTGCCAGCAGCTTAGGGACAGGGATCACAGATACGCAGTATTTT. This codes for CASSLGTGITDTQYF.